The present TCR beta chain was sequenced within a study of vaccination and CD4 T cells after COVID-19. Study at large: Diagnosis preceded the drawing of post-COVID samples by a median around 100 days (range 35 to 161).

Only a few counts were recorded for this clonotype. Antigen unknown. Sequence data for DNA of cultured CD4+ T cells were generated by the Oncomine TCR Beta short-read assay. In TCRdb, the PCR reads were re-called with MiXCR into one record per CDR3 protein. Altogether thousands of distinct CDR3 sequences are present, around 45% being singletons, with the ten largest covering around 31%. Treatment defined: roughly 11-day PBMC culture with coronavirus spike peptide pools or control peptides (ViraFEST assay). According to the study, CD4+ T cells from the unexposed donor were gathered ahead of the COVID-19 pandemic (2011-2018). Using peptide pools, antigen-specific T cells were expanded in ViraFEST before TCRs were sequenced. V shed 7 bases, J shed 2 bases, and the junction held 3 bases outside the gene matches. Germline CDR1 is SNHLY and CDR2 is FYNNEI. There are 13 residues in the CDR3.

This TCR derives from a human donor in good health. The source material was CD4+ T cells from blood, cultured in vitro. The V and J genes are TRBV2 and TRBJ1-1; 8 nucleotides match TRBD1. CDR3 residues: CASTGQVNTEAFF. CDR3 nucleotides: TGTGCCAGCACGGGACAGGTAAACACTGAAGCTTTCTTT.